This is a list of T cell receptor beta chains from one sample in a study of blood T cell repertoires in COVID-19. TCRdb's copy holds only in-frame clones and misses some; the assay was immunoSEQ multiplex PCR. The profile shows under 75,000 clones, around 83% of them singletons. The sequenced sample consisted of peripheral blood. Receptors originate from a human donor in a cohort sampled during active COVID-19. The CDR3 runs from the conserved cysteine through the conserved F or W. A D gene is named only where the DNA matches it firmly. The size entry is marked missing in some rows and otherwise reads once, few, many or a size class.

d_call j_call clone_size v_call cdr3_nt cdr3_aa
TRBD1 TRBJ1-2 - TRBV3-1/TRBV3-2 TGTGCCAGCAGCCAGAGAAGGACAGGGCCCCCCTATGGCTACACCTTC CASSQRRTGPPYGYTF
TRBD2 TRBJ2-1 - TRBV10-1 TGCGCCAGCAGTCACGGACTAGCGGGGGCGGCGGTCTTC CASSHGLAGAAVF
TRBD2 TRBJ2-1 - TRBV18 TGTGCCAGCTCACCGGGACTAGTGACCTACAATGAGCAGTTCTTC CASSPGLVTYNEQFF
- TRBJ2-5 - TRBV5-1 TGCGCCAGCAGCTCGTTAAACCAAGAGACCCAGTACTTC CASSSLNQETQYF
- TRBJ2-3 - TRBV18 TGTGCCAGCTCATTCCCCGGGAGCCGGGCAGATACGCAGTATTTT CASSFPGSRADTQYF
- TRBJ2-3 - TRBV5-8 TGTGCCAGCAGCCCCTACACAGATACGCAGTATTTT CASSPYTDTQYF
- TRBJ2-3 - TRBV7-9 TGTGCCAGCAGCTTTGGGGAGATCGGCGGGTGGCAGTATTTT CASSFGEIGGWQYF
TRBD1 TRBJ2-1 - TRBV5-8 TGTGCCAGCAGCTTCTGGCAGGGGGCGTACAATGAGCAGTTCTTC CASSFWQGAYNEQFF
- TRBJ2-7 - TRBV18 TGTGCCAGCTCACTAAGTAGAGCCTCGGGGGTCTACGAGCAGTACTTC CASSLSRASGVYEQYF
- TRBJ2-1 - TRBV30 TGTGCCTGGACCAGGGTGAGCTCCTACAATGAGCAGTTCTTC CAWTRVSSYNEQFF
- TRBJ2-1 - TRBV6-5 TGTGCCAGCAGTCTTTCTGAGTTCCCCTACAATGAGCAGTTCTTC CASSLSEFPYNEQFF
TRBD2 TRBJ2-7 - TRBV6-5 TGTGCCAGCAGTTACTCGACTAGCGGAGCCTACGAGCAGTACTTC CASSYSTSGAYEQYF
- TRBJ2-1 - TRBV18 TGTGCCAGCTCACCACCTTCTGGCCGGGTCGATGAGCAGTTCTTC CASSPPSGRVDEQFF
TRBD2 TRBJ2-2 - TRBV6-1 TGTGCCAGCAGTGCTCCTGGGACTAGCGGCGCGAACACCGGGGAGCTGTTTTTT CASSAPGTSGANTGELFF
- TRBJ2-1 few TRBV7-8 TGTGCCAGCAGCTTAGCCTCTAGCCCGAGCTCCTACAATGAGCAGTTCTTC CASSLASSPSSYNEQFF
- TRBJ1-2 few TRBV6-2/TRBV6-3 TGTGCCAGCAGTAGGGGTACTACCGGGGGCTACACCTTC CASSRGTTGGYTF
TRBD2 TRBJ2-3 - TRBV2 TGTGCCAGCAAGCGGGCGGGGGGGCCCGCAGATACGCAGTATTTT CASKRAGGPADTQYF
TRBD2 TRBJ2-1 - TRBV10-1 TGCGCCAGCAGTGAGGTTAGCGGGGGCAAGGGGGAGTTCTTC CASSEVSGGKGEFF
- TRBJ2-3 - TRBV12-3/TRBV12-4 TGTGCCAGCAGTATAGCAGCCGATACGCAGTATTTT CASSIAADTQYF
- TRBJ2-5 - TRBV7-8 TGTGCCAGCAGCGGGGGCGGAGAGACCCAGTACTTC CASSGGGETQYF
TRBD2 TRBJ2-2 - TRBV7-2 TGTGCCAGCAGCACGAGACTAGCGGGGGTCTCCGGGGAGCTGTTTTTT CASSTRLAGVSGELFF
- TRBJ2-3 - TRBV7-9 TGTGCCAGCAGCTTAGTCCTAGTCGGCACAGATACGCAGTATTTT CASSLVLVGTDTQYF
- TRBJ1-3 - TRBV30 TGTGCCTGGAGCACCCGGAGTTACTCTGGAAACACCATATATTTT CAWSTRSYSGNTIYF
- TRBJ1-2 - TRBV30 TGTGCCTGGAGTTGGGAGGATGGCTACACCTTC CAWSWEDGYTF
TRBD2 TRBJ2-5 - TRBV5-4 TGTGCCAGCAGCCCCAAACTAGCGGGAGGGCCTGAGACCCAGTACTTC CASSPKLAGGPETQYF
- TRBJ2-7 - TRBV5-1 TGCGCCAGCAGCTCAATACCGGGACTGAGCTACGAGCAGTACTTC CASSSIPGLSYEQYF
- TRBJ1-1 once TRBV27 TGTGCCAGCAGTTTACGGGGGAACCCTGAAGCTTTCTTT CASSLRGNPEAFF
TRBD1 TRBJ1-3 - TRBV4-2 TGTGCCAGCAGCCAGCTGACAGGGGACTCTGGAAACACCATATATTTT CASSQLTGDSGNTIYF
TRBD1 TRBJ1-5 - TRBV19 TGTGCCAGTACGGTTGGAAGGGGCAGGGACAGTCAGCCCCAGCATTTT CASTVGRGRDSQPQHF
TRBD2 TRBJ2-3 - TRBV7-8 TGTGCCAGCAGCTTAGCGACGGGACTAGCCCTAGATACGCAGTATTTT CASSLATGLALDTQYF
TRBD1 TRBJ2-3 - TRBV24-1 TGTGCCACCAGTGAGAGGACAGGTTCTAGCACAGATACGCAGTATTTT CATSERTGSSTDTQYF
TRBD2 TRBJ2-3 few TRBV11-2 TGTGCCAGCAGCGCCAGACTAGCGGGCACAGATACGCAGTATTTT CASSARLAGTDTQYF
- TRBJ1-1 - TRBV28 TGTGCCAGTTGGGCCCCAATCACTGAAGCTTTCTTT CASWAPITEAFF
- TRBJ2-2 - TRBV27 TGTGCCAGCAGGAAACAGGGTGGCACCGGGGAGCTGTTTTTT CASRKQGGTGELFF
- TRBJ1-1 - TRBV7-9 TGTGCCAGCACCAATCGCGGCGAGGGAAGGAACACTGAAGCTTTCTTT CASTNRGEGRNTEAFF
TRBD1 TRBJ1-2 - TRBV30 TGTGCCTGGAGTGTAACAGGGGGATCTAACTATGGCTACACCTTC CAWSVTGGSNYGYTF
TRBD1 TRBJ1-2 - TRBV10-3 TGTGCCATCAGGGGGACAGGGGGCTATGGCTACACCTTC CAIRGTGGYGYTF
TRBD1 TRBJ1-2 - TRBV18 TGTGCCAGCTCACCTTTCGTCGGAGGGGGCGATGGCTACACCTTC CASSPFVGGGDGYTF
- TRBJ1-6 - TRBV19 TGTGCCAGTAGTGGACAAGTCCTCAATTCACCCCTCCACTTT CASSGQVLNSPLHF
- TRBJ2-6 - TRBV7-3 TGTGCCAGCAGTCAGGGGGGAGCTGGGGCCAACGTCCTGACTTTC CASSQGGAGANVLTF
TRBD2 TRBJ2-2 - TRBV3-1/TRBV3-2 TGTGCCAGCAGCGAAGGACTAGCCGGGGAGCTGTTTTTT CASSEGLAGELFF
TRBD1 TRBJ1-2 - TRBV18 TGTGCCAGCTCCCCTACCGGGACAGGGGGTGGCTACACCTTC CASSPTGTGGGYTF
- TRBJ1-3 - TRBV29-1 TGCAGCGTTGGGAGCCAGAGCTCTGGAAACACCATATATTTT CSVGSQSSGNTIYF
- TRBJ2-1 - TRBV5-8 TGTGCCAGCACAATAGTAAATGAGCAGTTCTTC CASTIVNEQFF
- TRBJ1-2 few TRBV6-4 TGTGCCTCGTGGGGAGAGGCCGGGGGCTACACCTTC CASWGEAGGYTF
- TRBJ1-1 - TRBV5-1 TGCGCCAGCAGAGGGGGGGGCGCCGGGAACACTGAAGCTTTCTTT CASRGGGAGNTEAFF
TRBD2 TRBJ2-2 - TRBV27 TGTGCCAGCAGTTTAGGGTCGCGGGGGATCACCGGGGAGCTGTTTTTT CASSLGSRGITGELFF
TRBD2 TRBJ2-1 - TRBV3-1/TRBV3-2 TGTGCCAGCAGCCCCGCCGTGGCTAGCGGGAACAATGAGCAGTTCTTC CASSPAVASGNNEQFF
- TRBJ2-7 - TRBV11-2 TGTGCCAGCAGCTTAGCGGCCCACTACGCGCAGTACTTC CASSLAAHYAQYF
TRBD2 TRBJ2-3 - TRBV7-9 TGTGCCAGCAGCTTAGAGGGACTAGCATACACAGATACGCAGTATTTT CASSLEGLAYTDTQYF
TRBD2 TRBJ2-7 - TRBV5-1 TGCGCCAGCAGCTTGGTGGCTAGCGGGAACTACGAGCAGTACTTC CASSLVASGNYEQYF
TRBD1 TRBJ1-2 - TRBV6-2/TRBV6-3 TGTGCCAGCAGTCCCAGACAGGGAAGCGGCTACACCTTC CASSPRQGSGYTF
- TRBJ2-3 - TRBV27 TGTGCCAGTGGTTCGGCCGGAGCCACAGATACGCAGTATTTT CASGSAGATDTQYF